A single sample is the source of the 2 T cell receptor beta chains below, sequenced in a study of T cells after yellow fever vaccination. TCRdb independently ran MiXCR on the 5' RACE reads; one entry per CDR3 protein. The repertoire holds some 300,000 distinct CDR3 sequences, with 3% to 4.5% as singletons. The sample was PBMCs, taken on the day of the yellow fever booster vaccination. These receptors were taken from a man aged 18 to 29 who received the YFV17D yellow fever vaccine.

This clonotype was observed a few times. The chain carries TRBV12-3 or TRBV12-4 and TRBJ1-3; the match to TRBD1 covers 10 bases. J was trimmed by 5 bases and V by 6 bases; bases with no gene match: 1. The CDR3 is 13 amino acids. For the CDR3, the DNA is TGTGCCAGCAGGGGACAGGGGCGAAACACCATATATTTT. It encodes CASRGQGRNTIYF.

This clonotype has a count of ten or more. This chain uses TRBV5-1 with TRBJ1-1, with a tentative D call TRBD1 (6 bases). Trimming left V 9 bases short and J 5 bases short, with 14 bases between. The germline gives CDR1 SGHRS, CDR2 YFSETQ. The CDR3 is made up of 12 amino acids. This CDR3 is CATSGDRTEAFF. The CDR3 nucleotides are TGCGCCACCTCAGGGGATAGGACTGAAGCTTTCTTT.